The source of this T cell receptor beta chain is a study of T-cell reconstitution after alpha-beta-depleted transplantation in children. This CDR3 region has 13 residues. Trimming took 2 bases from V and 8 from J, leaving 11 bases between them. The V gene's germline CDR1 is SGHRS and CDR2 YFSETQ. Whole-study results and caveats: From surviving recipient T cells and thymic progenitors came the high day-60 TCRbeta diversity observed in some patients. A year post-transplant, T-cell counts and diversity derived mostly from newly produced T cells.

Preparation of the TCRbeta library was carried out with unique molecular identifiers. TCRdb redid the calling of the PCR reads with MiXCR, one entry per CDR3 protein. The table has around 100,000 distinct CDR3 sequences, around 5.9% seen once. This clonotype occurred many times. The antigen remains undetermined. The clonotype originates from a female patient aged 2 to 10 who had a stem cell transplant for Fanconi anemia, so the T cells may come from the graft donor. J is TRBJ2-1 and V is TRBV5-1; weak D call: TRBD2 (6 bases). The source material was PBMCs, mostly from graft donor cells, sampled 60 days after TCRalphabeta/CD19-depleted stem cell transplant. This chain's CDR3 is CASSLSGAYEQFF. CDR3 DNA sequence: TGCGCCAGCAGCTTATCGGGAGCTTATGAGCAGTTCTTC.